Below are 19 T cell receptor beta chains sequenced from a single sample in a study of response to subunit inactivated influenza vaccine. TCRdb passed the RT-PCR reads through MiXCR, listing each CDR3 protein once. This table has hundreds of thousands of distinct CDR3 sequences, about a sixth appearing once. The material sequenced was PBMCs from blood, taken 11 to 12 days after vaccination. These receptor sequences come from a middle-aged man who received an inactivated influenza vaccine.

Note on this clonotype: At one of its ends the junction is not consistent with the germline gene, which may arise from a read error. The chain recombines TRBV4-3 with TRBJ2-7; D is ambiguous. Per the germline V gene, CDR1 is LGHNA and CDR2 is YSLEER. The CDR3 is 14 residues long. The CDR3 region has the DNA TGCGCCAGCAGCCAAGATTTGAAGACTTTTCCTTATCTCTTC. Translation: CASSQDLKTFPYLF.

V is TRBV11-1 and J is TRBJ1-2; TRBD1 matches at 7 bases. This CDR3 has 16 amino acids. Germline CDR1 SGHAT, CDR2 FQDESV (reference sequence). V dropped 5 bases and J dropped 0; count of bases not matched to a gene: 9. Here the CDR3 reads CASSQRTGATNYGYTF. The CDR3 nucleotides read TGTGCCAGCAGCCAACGGACAGGCGCCACTAACTATGGCTACACCTTC.

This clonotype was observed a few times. As DNA, the CDR3 is TGTGCCAGCAAACAGGAAAGCCAAGCTTTCTTT. Translation gives CASKQESQAFF. This rearrangement joins TRBV18 to TRBJ1-1; D possibly corresponds to TRBD1 (5 bases). Trimming took 8 bases from V and 9 from J, leaving 13 bases between them. The CDR3 length is 11 residues. Germline V lookup: CDR1 KGHSH, CDR2 LQKENI.

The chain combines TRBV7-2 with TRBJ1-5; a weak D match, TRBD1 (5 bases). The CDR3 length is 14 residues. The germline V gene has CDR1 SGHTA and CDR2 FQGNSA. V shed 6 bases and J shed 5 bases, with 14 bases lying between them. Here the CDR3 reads CASRPGTADQPQHF. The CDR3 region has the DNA TGTGCCAGCAGACCCGGGACGGCAGATCAGCCCCAGCATTTT.

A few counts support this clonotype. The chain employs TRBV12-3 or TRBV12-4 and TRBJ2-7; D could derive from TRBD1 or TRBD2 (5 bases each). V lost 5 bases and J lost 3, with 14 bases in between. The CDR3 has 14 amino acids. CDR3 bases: TGTGCCAGCAGTCCCACCGGGACCAACTACGAGCAGTACTTC. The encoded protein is CASSPTGTNYEQYF.

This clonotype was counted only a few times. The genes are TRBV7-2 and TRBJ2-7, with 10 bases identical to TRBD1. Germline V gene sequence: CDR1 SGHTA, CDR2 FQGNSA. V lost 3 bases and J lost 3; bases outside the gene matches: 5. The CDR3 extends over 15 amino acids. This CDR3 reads CASSFRTGGYYEQYF. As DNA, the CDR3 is TGTGCCAGCAGCTTCAGGACAGGGGGATACTACGAGCAGTACTTC.

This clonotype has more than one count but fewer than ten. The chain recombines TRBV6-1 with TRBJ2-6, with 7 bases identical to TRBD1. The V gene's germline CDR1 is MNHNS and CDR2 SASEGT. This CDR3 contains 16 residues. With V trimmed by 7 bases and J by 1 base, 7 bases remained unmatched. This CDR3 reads CASTPRQGSGANVLTF. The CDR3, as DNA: TGTGCCAGCACCCCAAGACAGGGATCTGGGGCCAACGTCCTGACTTTC.

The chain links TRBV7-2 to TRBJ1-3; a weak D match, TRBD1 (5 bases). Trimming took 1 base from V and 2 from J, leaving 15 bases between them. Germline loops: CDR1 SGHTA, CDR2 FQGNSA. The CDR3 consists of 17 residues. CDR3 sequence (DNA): TGTGCCAGCAGCTTAGGACTCAGGGTCGACACTGGAAACACCATATATTTT. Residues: CASSLGLRVDTGNTIYF.

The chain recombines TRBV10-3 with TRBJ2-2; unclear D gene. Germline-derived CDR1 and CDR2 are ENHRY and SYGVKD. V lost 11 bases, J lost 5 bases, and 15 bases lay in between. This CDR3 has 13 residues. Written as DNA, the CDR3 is TGTGCCGCTACGGCAAAAGGGACCGGGGAGCTGTTTTTT. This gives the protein CAATAKGTGELFF.

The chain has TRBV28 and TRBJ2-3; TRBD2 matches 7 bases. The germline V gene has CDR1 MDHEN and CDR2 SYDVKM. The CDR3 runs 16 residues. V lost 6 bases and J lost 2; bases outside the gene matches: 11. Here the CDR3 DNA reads TGTGCCAGCAGCAACCCGGCTAGCGGCCTCACAGATACGCAGTATTTT. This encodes CASSNPASGLTDTQYF.

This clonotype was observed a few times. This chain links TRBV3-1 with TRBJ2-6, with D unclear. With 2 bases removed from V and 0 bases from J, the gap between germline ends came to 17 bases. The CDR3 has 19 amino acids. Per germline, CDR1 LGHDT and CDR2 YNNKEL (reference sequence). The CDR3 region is CASSQYVQLIRSGANVLTF. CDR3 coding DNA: TGTGCCAGCAGCCAATACGTTCAATTAATTCGCTCTGGGGCCAACGTCCTGACTTTC. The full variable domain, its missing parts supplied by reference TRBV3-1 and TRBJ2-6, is DTAVSQTPKYLVTQMGNDKSIKCEQNLGHDTMYWYKQDSKKFLKIMFSYNNKELIINETVPNRFSPKSPDKAHLNLHINSLELGDSAVYFCASSQYVQLIRSGANVLTFGAGSRLTVL.

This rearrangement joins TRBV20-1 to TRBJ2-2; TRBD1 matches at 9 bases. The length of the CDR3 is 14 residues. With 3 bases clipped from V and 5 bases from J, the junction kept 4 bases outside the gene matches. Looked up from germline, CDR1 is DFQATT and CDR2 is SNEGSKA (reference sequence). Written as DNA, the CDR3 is TGCAGTGCTAGCCGGGGACAGGGAACCGGGGAGCTGTTTTTT. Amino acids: CSASRGQGTGELFF.

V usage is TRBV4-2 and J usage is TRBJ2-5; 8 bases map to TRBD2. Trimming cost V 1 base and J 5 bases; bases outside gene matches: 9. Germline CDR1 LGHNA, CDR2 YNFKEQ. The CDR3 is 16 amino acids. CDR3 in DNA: TGTGCCAGCAGCCAAGGGGGCGGGGGGCTGGAGGAGACCCAGTACTTC. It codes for CASSQGGGGLEETQYF.

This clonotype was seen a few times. The CDR3 here is CASSTRLVSVSAGANVLTF. In DNA, the CDR3 is TGTGCCAGCAGCACCAGACTAGTCTCCGTCAGTGCTGGGGCCAACGTCCTGACTTTC. The chain uses TRBV11-2 and TRBJ2-6; weak D call: TRBD2 (6 bases). The CDR3 spans 19 residues. V was trimmed by 5 bases and J by 2 bases, leaving 22 bases between them. The germline gives CDR1 SGHAT, CDR2 FQNNGV.

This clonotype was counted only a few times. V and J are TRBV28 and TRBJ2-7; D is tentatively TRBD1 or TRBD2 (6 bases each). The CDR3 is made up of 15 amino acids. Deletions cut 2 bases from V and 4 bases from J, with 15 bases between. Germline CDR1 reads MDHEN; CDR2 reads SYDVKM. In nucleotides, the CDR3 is TGTGCCAGCAGTTTACCGGGGGCGACCCGGTACGAGCAGTACTTC. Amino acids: CASSLPGATRYEQYF.

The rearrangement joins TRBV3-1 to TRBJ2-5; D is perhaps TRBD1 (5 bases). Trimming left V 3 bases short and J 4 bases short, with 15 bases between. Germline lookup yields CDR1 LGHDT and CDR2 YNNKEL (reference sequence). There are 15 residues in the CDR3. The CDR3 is CASSHMGARGETQYF. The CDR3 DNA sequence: TGTGCCAGCAGCCACATGGGTGCAAGGGGAGAGACCCAGTACTTC.

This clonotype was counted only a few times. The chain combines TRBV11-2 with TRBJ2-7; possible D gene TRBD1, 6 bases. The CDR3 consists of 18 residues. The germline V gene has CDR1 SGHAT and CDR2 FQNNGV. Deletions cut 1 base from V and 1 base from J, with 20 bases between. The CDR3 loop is CASSLVGSYYQGSYEQYF. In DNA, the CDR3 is TGTGCCAGCAGCTTAGTAGGCAGTTACTACCAGGGGTCCTACGAGCAGTACTTC. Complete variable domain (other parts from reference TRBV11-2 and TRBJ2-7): EAGVAQSPRYKIIEKRQSVAFWCNPISGHATLYWYQQILGQGPKLLIQFQNNGVVDDSQLPKDRFSAERLKGVDSTLKIQPAKLEDSAVYLCASSLVGSYYQGSYEQYFGPGTRLTVT.

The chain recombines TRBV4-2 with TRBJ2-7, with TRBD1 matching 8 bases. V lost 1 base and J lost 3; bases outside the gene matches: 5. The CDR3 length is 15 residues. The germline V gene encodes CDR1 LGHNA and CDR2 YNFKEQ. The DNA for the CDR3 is TGTGCCAGCAGCCAAGGGGACAGGCCCAACTACGAGCAGTACTTC. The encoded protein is CASSQGDRPNYEQYF.

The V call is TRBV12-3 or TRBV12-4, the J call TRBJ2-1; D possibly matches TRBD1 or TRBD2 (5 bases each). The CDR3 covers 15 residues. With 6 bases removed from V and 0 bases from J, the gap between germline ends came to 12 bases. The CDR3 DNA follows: TGTGCCAGCAGGGACCGGGACCTCTCCTACAATGAGCAGTTCTTC. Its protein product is CASRDRDLSYNEQFF.